Listed here are 32 T cell receptor beta chains from one sample, sequenced in a study of blood T cell repertoires in COVID-19. Assay: immunoSEQ multiplex PCR; the TCRdb copy retains only in-frame clones and omits some. The data hold 350,000 to 450,000 clones, with roughly nine tenths observed a single time. The source material was PBMCs or T cells enriched from blood (not recorded which). All receptors come from a middle-aged woman who had been exposed to COVID-19.

V gene TRBV2 combines with J gene TRBJ1-2, with TRBD1 matching 10 bases. This CDR3 has 13 residues. Germline V gene data show CDR1 as SNHLY and CDR2 as FYNNEI. Germline trimming cut 10 bases from V and 4 bases from J; bases unmatched to any gene: 6. The CDR3, as DNA: TGTGCCAACTCGGGGGACAGGGGCTATGGCTACACCTTC. It yields the protein CANSGDRGYGYTF.

This chain uses TRBV5-1 with TRBJ2-5; tentative D call: TRBD1 (7 bases). The germline V gene has CDR1 SGHRS and CDR2 YFSETQ. Trimming removed 7 bases from V and 5 bases from J, with 15 bases in between. This CDR3 region has 13 residues. The CDR3 loop is CASRQGGGETQYF. CDR3 bases: TGCGCCAGCCGCCAGGGGGGCGGGGAGACCCAGTACTTC.

The chain carries TRBV15 and TRBJ2-1; the match to TRBD1 covers 9 bases. CDR3 length equals 18 residues. Germline CDR1 and CDR2: LNHNV and YYDKDF (reference sequence). Trimming took 0 bases from V and 3 from J; bases not matched to a gene: 9. CDR3 residues: CATSREYSSDRGYNEQFF. CDR3 in DNA: TGTGCCACCAGCAGAGAATATTCTTCGGACAGGGGCTACAATGAGCAGTTCTTC. Using reference TRBV15 and TRBJ2-1 for the parts outside the CDR3, the full variable domain is DAMVIQNPRYQVTQFGKPVTLSCSQTLNHNVMYWYQQKSSQAPKLLFHYYDKDFNNEADTPDNFQSRRPNTSFCFLDIRSPGLGDTAMYLCATSREYSSDRGYNEQFFGPGTRLTVL.

V gene TRBV30 combines with J gene TRBJ1-6, with 9 bases matching TRBD1. The ends lost 5 bases at V and 1 base at J; junction bases unmatched: 3. The CDR3 has 15 amino acids. Germline loops: CDR1 GTSNPN, CDR2 SVGIG (reference sequence). The CDR3 loop reads CAWATGGSYNSPLHF. In DNA, the CDR3 is TGTGCCTGGGCGACAGGGGGTTCCTATAATTCACCCCTCCACTTT. The entire variable domain, with the rest obtained from reference TRBV30 and TRBJ1-6, is as follows: SQTIHQWPATLVQPVGSPLSLECTVEGTSNPNLYWYRQAAGRGLQLLFYSVGIGQISSEVPQNLSASRPQDRQFILSSKKLLLSDSGFYLCAWATGGSYNSPLHFGNGTRLTVT.

The rearrangement joins TRBV7-2 to TRBJ2-7; 8 bases agree with TRBD2. Germline lookup yields CDR1 SGHTA and CDR2 FQGNSA. The CDR3 has 13 residues. V shed 5 bases, J shed 2 bases, and the junction held 2 bases outside the gene matches. CDR3 sequence (DNA): TGTGCCAGCAGCACTAGCGGTGCCTACGAGCAGTACTTC. Protein sequence: CASSTSGAYEQYF.

The chain uses TRBV30 and TRBJ1-4; D not certain. CDR1 GTSNPN and CDR2 SVGIG come from the germline V gene (reference sequence). The CDR3 consists of 14 residues. Trimming pared 0 bases from V and 5 bases from J, leaving 10 bases between. CDR3 region: CAWSVPSLNEKLFF. CDR3 sequence (DNA): TGTGCCTGGAGTGTACCCAGTCTGAATGAAAAACTGTTTTTT.

This clone appeared once. This sequence joins TRBV12-3 or TRBV12-4 and TRBJ1-1; D possibly corresponds to TRBD1 (5 bases). V shed 1 base and J shed 8 bases, with 5 bases lying between them. The CDR3 consists of 11 residues. The CDR3 region is CASSLGTEAFF. Here the CDR3 DNA reads TGTGCCAGCAGTTTAGGGACAGAAGCTTTCTTT.

The V gene is TRBV7-2, the J gene TRBJ1-5, with D unresolved. The CDR3 has 15 amino acids. The V and J ends lost 1 base and 1 base respectively, with 8 bases between them. Germline V CDR1 and CDR2: SGHTA, FQGNSA. CDR3: CASSLGPVSNQPQHF. The CDR3 bases are TGTGCCAGCAGCTTAGGGCCAGTAAGCAATCAGCCCCAGCATTTT.

This chain connects TRBV11-2 to TRBJ2-7; D not resolved. V was clipped by 4 bases and J by 0 bases, with 19 bases between them. Germline CDR1 SGHAT, CDR2 FQNNGV. The CDR3 runs to 17 residues. In DNA form, the CDR3 reads TGTGCCAGCAGCTCCCAGCTTAGTGAGGTCAGCTCCTACGAGCAGTACTTC. This translates into CASSSQLSEVSSYEQYF. Using reference TRBV11-2 and TRBJ2-7 for the parts outside the CDR3, the full variable domain is EAGVAQSPRYKIIEKRQSVAFWCNPISGHATLYWYQQILGQGPKLLIQFQNNGVVDDSQLPKDRFSAERLKGVDSTLKIQPAKLEDSAVYLCASSSQLSEVSSYEQYFGPGTRLTVT.

CDR3 nucleotide sequence: TGTGCCAGCAGCGTAGGGGCAGGGACCTACGAGCAGTACTTC. Its protein product is CASSVGAGTYEQYF. The chain couples TRBV9 to TRBJ2-7; a possible D gene is TRBD1 (5 bases). The CDR3 runs 14 residues. Germline loops: CDR1 SGDLS, CDR2 YYNGEE. V was shortened by 0 bases and J by 2 bases, with 9 bases between the two germline ends.

The chain is built from TRBV10-3 and TRBJ2-7; D is ambiguous. The germline gives CDR1 ENHRY, CDR2 SYGVKD. The CDR3 consists of 12 residues. V lost 4 bases and J 2 bases, leaving 6 bases between the germline ends. The CDR3 is CAISAGTYEQYF. Here the CDR3 DNA reads TGTGCCATCAGTGCAGGTACCTACGAGCAGTACTTC.

The CDR3 coding sequence is TGCGCCAGCAGCTTGAGTGGGCGTTACAATGAGCAGTTCTTC. Residues: CASSLSGRYNEQFF. This chain connects TRBV5-1 to TRBJ2-1; D is uncertain. The CDR3 consists of 14 residues. The V gene's germline CDR1 is SGHRS and CDR2 YFSETQ. Trimming stripped 1 base from V and 4 bases from J, with 9 bases between.

The rearrangement joins TRBV5-6 to TRBJ1-2, with D unresolved. CDR3 size: 15 residues. Germline V CDR1 and CDR2: SGHDT, YYEEEE. Trimming removed 4 bases from V and 3 bases from J, with 16 bases in between. This CDR3 reads CASSPRVVPHYGYTF. In DNA form, the CDR3 reads TGTGCCAGCAGCCCCCGGGTCGTACCACACTATGGCTACACCTTC.

The chain carries TRBV13 and TRBJ1-1; D gene unclear. Germline values: CDR1 PRHDT, CDR2 FYEKMQ (reference sequence). The V end was cut by 8 bases, the J end by 4 bases, with 14 bases between. There are 13 residues in the CDR3. DNA of the CDR3: TGTGCCAGCGGTTCCGGAGACTCCACTGAAGCTTTCTTT. This sequence encodes CASGSGDSTEAFF.

The chain combines TRBV5-4 with TRBJ1-1, with 7 bases fitting TRBD1. Germline-derived CDR1 and CDR2 are SGHNT and YYREEE (reference sequence). The CDR3 spans 14 residues. With 2 bases clipped from V and 8 bases from J, the junction kept 9 bases outside the gene matches. The CDR3 DNA reads TGTGCCAGCAGCTTAATTACAGGGGTTGACGAAGCTTTCTTT. It yields the protein CASSLITGVDEAFF.

This chain joins TRBV3-1 (or the pseudogene TRBV3-2) and TRBJ2-5, with D perhaps TRBD1 (5 bases). The CDR3 sequence is 14 residues long. V was trimmed by 2 bases and J by 1 base, leaving 8 bases between them. Germline lookup yields CDR1 LGHDT and CDR2 YNNKEL (reference sequence). The CDR3 loop reads CASSQRGFQETQYF. As DNA, the CDR3 is TGTGCCAGCAGCCAAAGGGGATTCCAAGAGACCCAGTACTTC.

The V and J genes are TRBV29-1 and TRBJ2-1, with TRBD2 identical over 10 bases. CDR1 SQVTM and CDR2 ANQGSEA come from the germline V gene. J was trimmed by 9 bases and V by 4 bases; bases with no gene match: 6. The CDR3 totals 13 residues. CDR3 nucleotides: TGCAGCGTTGTCAGCGGGAGGGCCATTGAGCAGTTCTTC. It specifies CSVVSGRAIEQFF.

The chain uses TRBV7-8 and TRBJ1-4; perhaps TRBD1 as D (5 bases). This CDR3 region has 15 residues. Germline V CDR1 and CDR2: SGHVS, FQNEAQ. V was pared by 0 bases and J by 3 bases, with 8 bases between. The CDR3 loop is CASSLAARANEKLFF. The CDR3 coding sequence is TGTGCCAGCAGCTTAGCTGCCAGGGCTAATGAAAAACTGTTTTTT.

This chain links TRBV18 with TRBJ2-1; no reliable D call. This CDR3 has 15 amino acids. Per germline, CDR1 KGHSH and CDR2 LQKENI. V shed 4 bases and J shed 5 bases, with 15 bases lying between them. CDR3 sequence (DNA): TGTGCCAGCTCACAAAGCGCTCTAGGAAACAATGAGCAGTTCTTC. Translated: CASSQSALGNNEQFF.

V is TRBV3-1 (or the pseudogene TRBV3-2) and J is TRBJ2-1, with a weak D call TRBD2 (6 bases). The V end lost 0 bases, the J end lost 9 bases, and 18 bases lay between the germline ends. Germline V CDR1 and CDR2: LGHDT, YNNKEL (reference sequence). This CDR3 is built from 16 residues. The CDR3 spells CASSQDRGRIWGEQFF. CDR3 coding DNA: TGTGCCAGCAGCCAAGATAGAGGGAGGATTTGGGGTGAGCAGTTCTTC.

The gene calls are TRBV5-5 and TRBJ2-1, with 12 positions matching TRBD1. CDR1 is SGHKS and CDR2 is YYEKEE in the germline V gene (reference sequence). V dropped 0 bases and J dropped 8; count of bases not matched to a gene: 6. CDR3 length: 16 residues. The CDR3 spells CASSLVGTGGWDEQFF. The CDR3 coding sequence is TGTGCCAGCAGCTTGGTAGGGACAGGGGGCTGGGATGAGCAGTTCTTC.

This clone was detected a few times. This CDR3 reads CASSPGLAITYEQYF. The CDR3 coding sequence is TGTGCCAGCTCACCAGGACTAGCGATTACCTACGAGCAGTACTTC. The genes are TRBV18 and TRBJ2-7; TRBD2 agrees at 9 bases. The CDR3 is 15 residues long. Germline CDR1 reads KGHSH; CDR2 reads LQKENI. V was clipped by 2 bases and J by 2 bases; unmatched bases: 4.

V is TRBV11-3 and J is TRBJ1-4; weak D call: TRBD1 (6 bases). The CDR3 covers 17 residues. CDR1 and CDR2 (germline): SGHNT, YENEEA. Trimming left V 5 bases short and J 4 bases short, with 20 bases between. The DNA for the CDR3 is TGTGCCAGCAGCGACACCCCCCAGGACAGTTATAATGAAAAACTGTTTTTT. This sequence encodes CASSDTPQDSYNEKLFF. The full variable domain, its missing parts supplied by reference TRBV11-3 and TRBJ1-4, is EAGVVQSPRYKIIEKKQPVAFWCNPISGHNTLYWYLQNLGQGPELLIRYENEEAVDDSQLPKDRFSAERLKGVDSTLKIQPAELGDSAVYLCASSDTPQDSYNEKLFFGSGTQLSVL.

V and J are TRBV7-3 and TRBJ2-2; 7 bases line up with TRBD1. V shed 4 bases, J shed 1 base, and the junction held 9 bases outside the gene matches. CDR1 and CDR2 (germline): SGHTA, FQGTGA. CDR3 length: 17 amino acids. CDR3 nucleotide sequence: TGTGCCAGCAGCTCCTACCCGACAGGGTGGAACACCGGGGAGCTGTTTTTT. Translating it yields CASSSYPTGWNTGELFF.

CDR3 residues: CATTNKGGYTEAFF. As DNA, the CDR3 is TGTGCCACTACAAACAAGGGAGGGTACACTGAAGCTTTCTTT. The chain links TRBV19 to TRBJ1-1; D unclear. The germline V gene has CDR1 LNHDA and CDR2 SQIVND (reference sequence). The V gene lost 10 bases and the J gene lost 3 bases, with 18 bases spanning the gap. The CDR3 contains 14 residues.

The rearrangement links TRBV3-1 (or the pseudogene TRBV3-2) to TRBJ1-1, with D tentatively TRBD1 (6 bases). The CDR3 extends over 13 amino acids. The V gene's germline CDR1 is LGHDT and CDR2 YNNKEL (reference sequence). Trimming removed 5 bases from V and 4 bases from J, with 11 bases in between. This CDR3 reads CASSITGRTEAFF. CDR3 DNA sequence: TGTGCCAGCAGCATAACAGGGCGCACTGAAGCTTTCTTT.

This clone is a singleton in its sample. The gene calls are TRBV6-1 and TRBJ2-7; D not certain. This CDR3 comprises 14 residues. Trimming shortened V by 0 bases and J by 5 bases, and 11 bases separated the two germline ends. From germline, CDR1 is MNHNS and CDR2 SASEGT. The CDR3, as DNA: TGTGCCAGCAGTGAAGCAAGAGTAAGAGACGAGCAGTACTTC. Its translation: CASSEARVRDEQYF.

V is TRBV4-3 and J is TRBJ2-3; 7 bases map to TRBD2. The germline gives CDR1 LGHNA, CDR2 YSLEER. Trimming cost V 4 bases and J 6 bases; bases outside gene matches: 7. The CDR3 is 14 amino acids. The CDR3 sequence: CASSPGGSMDTQYF. CDR3 DNA sequence: TGCGCCAGCAGCCCGGGCGGGAGCATGGATACGCAGTATTTT.

CDR3 coding DNA: TGTGCCAGCAGCAAGACAGGCTCGGATAATTCACCCCTCCACTTT. It specifies CASSKTGSDNSPLHF. The chain links TRBV6-2 or TRBV6-3 to TRBJ1-6; perhaps TRBD1 as D (6 bases). Germline loops: CDR1 MNHEY, CDR2 SVGEGT. The CDR3 extends over 15 amino acids. Trimming took off 6 bases at V and 5 bases at J, with 14 bases between the two ends.

Only a few counts were recorded for this clone. The chain has TRBV13 and TRBJ1-1, with TRBD1 identical over 10 bases. Germline CDR1 reads PRHDT; CDR2 reads FYEKMQ (reference sequence). The ends lost 2 bases at V and 1 base at J; junction bases unmatched: 1. The CDR3 covers 15 residues. The CDR3 region is CASSLWTGGNTEAFF. CDR3 sequence (DNA): TGTGCCAGCAGCTTATGGACAGGGGGGAACACTGAAGCTTTCTTT.

The CDR3 nucleotides are TGTGCCAGCAGCTCAACCCGGAGCTCCGAGCAGTACTTC. Translating gives CASSSTRSSEQYF. This rearrangement joins TRBV7-2 to TRBJ2-7, with D unresolved. The V gene's germline CDR1 is SGHTA and CDR2 FQGNSA. V gave up 4 bases and J gave up 6 bases, with 13 bases separating them. The CDR3 is made up of 13 amino acids.

J is TRBJ1-2 and V is TRBV18; D is unresolved. Germline V gives CDR1 KGHSH, CDR2 LQKENI. The length of the CDR3 is 13 residues. Trimming removed 2 bases at V and 3 bases at J, with 7 bases between. The CDR3 DNA is TGTGCCAGCTCACCAACGGGGTACTATGGCTACACCTTC. Protein product: CASSPTGYYGYTF.